What follows are 26 T cell receptor beta chains derived from one specimen sequenced in a study of blood T cell repertoires in COVID-19. Data came from immunoSEQ multiplex PCR; TCRdb stores just in-frame clones and leaves some out. The sample carries about 80,000 clones, 82% recorded once. Sequencing was done on a sample of peripheral blood. These receptors all come from an older man with acute or convalescent COVID-19.

The chain is built from TRBV19 and TRBJ1-2, with 10 bases identical to TRBD1. The junction had 5 bases not matched to a gene; V was cut back by 5 bases and J by 2 bases. The CDR3 covers 15 residues. The V gene's germline CDR1 is LNHDA and CDR2 SQIVND (reference sequence). As DNA, the CDR3 is TGTGCCAGTAGTCGCGGACAGGGGGGAAACTATGGCTACACCTTC. Translation: CASSRGQGGNYGYTF.

The chain uses TRBV6-5 and TRBJ1-1; D is uncertain. The CDR3 contains 13 residues. Germline loops: CDR1 MNHEY, CDR2 SVGAGI. Trimming stripped 8 bases from V and 4 bases from J, with 14 bases between. This chain's CDR3 is CASEGSFVTEAFF. CDR3 sequence (DNA): TGTGCCAGCGAGGGCTCCTTTGTCACTGAAGCTTTCTTT.

The chain has TRBV29-1 and TRBJ1-2, with 8 bases identical to TRBD1. V was clipped by 7 bases and J by 10 bases; unmatched bases: 8. Germline CDR1 reads SQVTM; CDR2 reads ANQGSEA. The CDR3 sequence is 11 residues long. In DNA form, the CDR3 reads TGCAGCGCGGGACAGGCTATGGACTACACCTTC. The encoded protein is CSAGQAMDYTF.

This chain connects TRBV30 to TRBJ1-2; TRBD1 matches 11 bases. The CDR3 extends over 14 amino acids. The V and J ends lost 4 bases and 2 bases, in that order; junction bases with no gene match: 3. CDR1 GTSNPN and CDR2 SVGIG come from the germline V gene (reference sequence). For the CDR3, the DNA is TGTGCCTGGACCGGGGACAGGGGGAACTATGGCTACACCTTC. As protein: CAWTGDRGNYGYTF. Based on the CDR3 plus reference TRBV30 and TRBJ1-2, the full variable domain is SQTIHQWPATLVQPVGSPLSLECTVEGTSNPNLYWYRQAAGRGLQLLFYSVGIGQISSEVPQNLSASRPQDRQFILSSKKLLLSDSGFYLCAWTGDRGNYGYTFGSGTRLTVV.

V is TRBV24-1 and J is TRBJ2-1; 7 nucleotides agree with TRBD1. The V and J ends lost 2 bases and 6 bases, in that order; junction bases with no gene match: 9. The germline V gene encodes CDR1 KGHDR and CDR2 SFDVKD. CDR3 length: 16 amino acids. The CDR3 reads CATSDSGTVLSNEQFF. CDR3 in DNA: TGTGCCACCAGTGATTCCGGGACAGTACTCTCCAATGAGCAGTTCTTC.

This sequence joins TRBV7-8 and TRBJ2-7; D is perhaps TRBD2 (5 bases). The CDR3 runs 16 residues. Germline CDR1 is SGHVS and CDR2 is FQNEAQ. V shed 3 bases and J shed 2 bases, with 17 bases lying between them. The DNA of the CDR3 is TGTGCCAGCAGCTTGGGAGCTTCACTTGGGACCTACGAGCAGTACTTC. Translation: CASSLGASLGTYEQYF.

V is TRBV6-5 and J is TRBJ2-7, with TRBD1 matching 9 bases. V was clipped by 6 bases and J by 3 bases; unmatched bases: 6. This CDR3 has 14 residues. Germline CDR1 is MNHEY and CDR2 is SVGAGI. The DNA for the CDR3 is TGTGCCAGCAGCCCGGGACAGGGATTCTACGAGCAGTACTTC. This sequence encodes CASSPGQGFYEQYF.

This clone was counted between two and nine times. The rearrangement uses TRBV10-3 and TRBJ1-3; TRBD1 might be the D (6 bases). Between the trimmed V and J ends, which lost 6 bases and 2 bases, there was a span of 23 bases. The CDR3 is 18 residues long. From germline, CDR1 is ENHRY and CDR2 SYGVKD. DNA of the CDR3: TGTGCCATCAGCCCATCCGTCTTAAGAACAGGGCCTGGAAACACCATATATTTT. Protein product: CAISPSVLRTGPGNTIYF.

This clone has more than one count but fewer than ten. The rearrangement joins TRBV7-9 to TRBJ2-7; 8 nucleotides align to TRBD1. V lost 1 base to trimming and J lost 3 bases; unmatched junction nucleotides: 8. Germline V CDR1 and CDR2: SEHNR, FQNEAQ (reference sequence). This CDR3 is 16 amino acids long. The CDR3 spells CASSLVGQGANYEQYF. As DNA, the CDR3 is TGTGCCAGCAGCTTAGTAGGGCAGGGGGCAAACTACGAGCAGTACTTC.

V usage is TRBV7-3 and J usage is TRBJ1-2; TRBD1 matches 8 bases. The trim removed 5 bases at V and 8 bases at J, leaving 7 bases unmatched. Germline CDR1 and CDR2: SGHTA and FQGTGA. This CDR3 has 13 amino acids. CDR3 in DNA: TGTGCCAGCAGCGACCGGACAGGGAGAGGCTACACCTTC. Translating gives CASSDRTGRGYTF.

This clone was counted once. This chain connects TRBV7-3 to TRBJ2-4; 7 nucleotides line up with TRBD1. The CDR3 extends over 15 amino acids. Germline V gene sequence: CDR1 SGHTA, CDR2 FQGTGA. The trim removed 5 bases at V and 6 bases at J, leaving 10 bases unmatched. The CDR3: CASSKQGQPVNIQYF. CDR3 bases: TGTGCCAGCAGCAAACAGGGACAGCCCGTAAACATTCAGTACTTC.

The chain employs TRBV29-1 and TRBJ1-2; D perhaps matches TRBD1 (6 bases). The V gene lost 7 bases and the J gene lost 6 bases, with 18 bases spanning the gap. There are 13 residues in the CDR3. CDR1 SQVTM and CDR2 ANQGSEA come from the germline V gene. The CDR3: CSALRGRRDGYTF. The CDR3 coding sequence is TGCAGCGCTCTCAGGGGAAGAAGGGATGGCTACACCTTC.

In its sample, this clone ranks as medium-sized (0.01 to 0.1%). The V and J genes are TRBV5-4 and TRBJ1-2; 8 bases line up with TRBD1. V dropped 2 bases and J dropped 8; count of bases not matched to a gene: 8. This CDR3 spans 14 amino acids. Germline V CDR1 and CDR2: SGHNT, YYREEE (reference sequence). The CDR3 DNA reads as TGTGCCAGCAGCTTCACAGGGGGGAAAAAAGGCTACACCTTC. It codes for CASSFTGGKKGYTF.

The J gene is TRBJ2-7, the V gene TRBV21-1; no DNA check was done on the table's D call, TRBD2. TRBV21-1 is a known pseudogene. This CDR3 has 8 residues. The CDR3 nucleotides are TGTGCAACTGGCGAGCAGTACTTC. Residues: CATGEQYF.

The V call is TRBV5-8, the J call TRBJ2-1; D is unclear. The CDR3 runs to 14 residues. Germline V lookup: CDR1 SGHTS, CDR2 YDEGEE. V was shortened by 1 base and J by 3 bases, with 8 bases between the two germline ends. CDR3 amino acids: CASSLSSSYNEQFF. The CDR3 DNA sequence: TGTGCCAGCAGCTTGAGTTCCAGCTACAATGAGCAGTTCTTC. The variable domain in full, with the rest retrieved from reference TRBV5-8 and TRBJ2-1, is EAGVTQSPTHLIKTRGQQATLRCSPISGHTSVYWYQQALGLGLQFLLWYDEGEERNRGNFPPRFSGRQFPNYSSELNVNALELEDSALYLCASSLSSSYNEQFFGPGTRLTVL.

This clone was seen only a few times. Other DNA sequences in the same sample also yield this CDR3. This chain joins TRBV12-3 or TRBV12-4 and TRBJ1-2, with 11 nucleotides matching TRBD1. There are 13 residues in the CDR3. The V gene end was trimmed by 6 bases and the J gene end by 8 bases; junction bases not matched to a gene: 5. The CDR3 loop reads CASSRTGGEGYTF. The CDR3 DNA follows: TGTGCCAGCAGCCGGACAGGGGGCGAAGGCTACACCTTC.

This chain joins TRBV6-5 and TRBJ1-5, with 9 bases fitting TRBD1. Germline trimming cut 7 bases from V and 16 bases from J; bases unmatched to any gene: 11. The germline V gene encodes CDR1 MNHEY and CDR2 SVGAGI. The CDR3 length is 12 residues. CDR3 loop: CASNLPGQGEHF. The CDR3 DNA is TGTGCCAGCAATCTCCCGGGACAGGGTGAACATTTT.

V and J are TRBV2 and TRBJ2-3, with D possibly matching TRBD1 (6 bases). In germline, CDR1 is SNHLY, CDR2 FYNNEI. Trimming stripped 2 bases from V and 2 bases from J, with 8 bases between. The CDR3 totals 14 residues. The DNA of the CDR3 is TGTGCCAGCAGTGAAACAGGGTACACAGATACGCAGTATTTT. Translation: CASSETGYTDTQYF. Full variable domain (rest looked up from reference TRBV2 and TRBJ2-3): EPEVTQTPSHQVTQMGQEVILRCVPISNHLYFYWYRQILGQKVEFLVSFYNNEISEKSEIFDDQFSVERPDGSNFTLKIRSTKLEDSAMYFCASSETGYTDTQYFGPGTRLTVL.

This chain connects TRBV7-2 to TRBJ1-3, with D unresolved. The CDR3 spans 14 residues. Germline CDR1 and CDR2: SGHTA and FQGNSA. Trimming left V 5 bases short and J 0 bases short, with 8 bases between. The CDR3: CASSAKLSGNTIYF. CDR3 DNA sequence: TGTGCCAGCAGCGCAAAACTCTCTGGAAACACCATATATTTT.

CDR3 loop: CASGLGGGGAAETQYF. The CDR3 nucleotides read TGTGCTAGTGGTTTGGGAGGCGGGGGGGCCGCAGAGACCCAGTACTTC. The gene calls are TRBV12-5 and TRBJ2-5, with 9 bases fitting TRBD2. V shed 1 base, J shed 4 bases, and the junction held 7 bases outside the gene matches. The CDR3 spans 16 residues. The germline gives CDR1 LGHNT, CDR2 FRNRAP. The variable domain in full, completed from reference TRBV12-5 and TRBJ2-5, reads DARVTQTPRHKVTEMGQEVTMRCQPILGHNTVFWYRQTMMQGLELLAYFRNRAPLDDSGMPKDRFSAEMPDATLATLKIQPSEPRDSAVYFCASGLGGGGAAETQYFGPGTRLLVL.

The CDR3 reads CASRGTGWKSPLHF. The CDR3 bases are TGTGCCAGCAGAGGGACAGGTTGGAAATCACCCCTCCACTTT. V usage is TRBV6-5 and J usage is TRBJ1-6, with 8 bases aligning to TRBD1. V lost 6 bases and J lost 10; bases outside the gene matches: 8. In germline, CDR1 is MNHEY, CDR2 SVGAGI. This CDR3 has 14 amino acids.

The rearrangement links TRBV7-2 to TRBJ1-2; D is uncertain. The length of the CDR3 is 12 residues. Deletions cut 5 bases from V and 5 bases from J, with 9 bases between. In germline, CDR1 is SGHTA, CDR2 FQGNSA. CDR3 sequence: CASSEVVYGYTF. In DNA, the CDR3 is TGTGCCAGCAGCGAAGTAGTATATGGCTACACCTTC.

The chain employs TRBV9 and TRBJ2-7, with D maybe TRBD1 (6 bases). CDR1 SGDLS and CDR2 YYNGEE come from the germline V gene. V was trimmed by 2 bases and J by 2 bases, leaving 11 bases between them. The CDR3 is made up of 14 amino acids. The CDR3 protein is CASSVSGTTYEQYF. CDR3 nucleotide sequence: TGTGCCAGCAGCGTGTCCGGGACAACCTACGAGCAGTACTTC.

The chain links TRBV2 to TRBJ1-6; a possible D gene is TRBD1 (6 bases). Germline-derived CDR1 and CDR2 are SNHLY and FYNNEI. The CDR3 is 12 amino acids. The V gene lost 8 bases and the J gene lost 10 bases, with 12 bases spanning the gap. The CDR3 protein is CASRGGGSPLHF. Written as DNA, the CDR3 is TGTGCCAGCCGAGGGGGGGGATCACCCCTCCACTTT.

This chain joins TRBV14 and TRBJ1-1, with 8 nucleotides matching TRBD1. Looked up from germline, CDR1 is SGHDN and CDR2 is FVKESK. The junction had 7 bases not matched to a gene; V was cut back by 0 bases and J by 4 bases. The CDR3 is made up of 16 amino acids. The CDR3 spells CASSQDLGQVITEAFF. DNA of the CDR3: TGTGCCAGCAGCCAAGACTTGGGACAGGTAATCACTGAAGCTTTCTTT.

The chain is built from TRBV6-6 and TRBJ1-1; 10 bases match TRBD1. This CDR3 contains 16 residues. Germline assignment: CDR1 MNHNY and CDR2 SVGAGI (reference sequence). Germline trimming cut 5 bases from V and 5 bases from J; bases unmatched to any gene: 11. The CDR3 loop is CASSPPGQGIGTEAFF. CDR3 in DNA: TGTGCCAGCAGTCCCCCGGGACAGGGGATTGGAACTGAAGCTTTCTTT.